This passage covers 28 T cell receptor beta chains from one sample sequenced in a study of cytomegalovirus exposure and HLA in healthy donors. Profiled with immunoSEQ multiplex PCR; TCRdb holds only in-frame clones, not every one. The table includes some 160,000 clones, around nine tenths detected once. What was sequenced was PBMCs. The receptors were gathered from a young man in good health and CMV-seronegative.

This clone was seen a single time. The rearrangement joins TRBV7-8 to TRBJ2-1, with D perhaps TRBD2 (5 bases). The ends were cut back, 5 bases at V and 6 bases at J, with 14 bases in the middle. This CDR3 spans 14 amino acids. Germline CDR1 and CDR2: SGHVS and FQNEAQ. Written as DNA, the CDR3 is TGTGCCAGCAGCGACGGGTTTGCGGGCAATGAGCAGTTCTTC. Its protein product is CASSDGFAGNEQFF.

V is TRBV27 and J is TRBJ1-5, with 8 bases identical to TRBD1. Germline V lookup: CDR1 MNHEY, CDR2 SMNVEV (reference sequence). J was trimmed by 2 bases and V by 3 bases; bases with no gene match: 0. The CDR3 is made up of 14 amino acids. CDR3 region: CASSLGQGNQPQHF. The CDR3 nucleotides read TGTGCCAGCAGTTTGGGACAGGGCAATCAGCCCCAGCATTTT.

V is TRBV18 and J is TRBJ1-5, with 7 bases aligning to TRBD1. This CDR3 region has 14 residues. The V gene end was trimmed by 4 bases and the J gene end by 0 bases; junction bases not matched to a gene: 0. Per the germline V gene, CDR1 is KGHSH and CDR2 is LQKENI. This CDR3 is CASSRDSSNQPQHF. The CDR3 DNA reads TGTGCCAGCTCACGGGACAGTAGCAATCAGCCCCAGCATTTT.

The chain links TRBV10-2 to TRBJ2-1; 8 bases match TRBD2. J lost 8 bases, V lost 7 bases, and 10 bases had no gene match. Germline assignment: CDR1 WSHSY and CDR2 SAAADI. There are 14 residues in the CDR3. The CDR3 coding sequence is TGCGCCAGCACCCCCTCGCGGGGGGAGGATGAGCAGTTCTTC. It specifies CASTPSRGEDEQFF.

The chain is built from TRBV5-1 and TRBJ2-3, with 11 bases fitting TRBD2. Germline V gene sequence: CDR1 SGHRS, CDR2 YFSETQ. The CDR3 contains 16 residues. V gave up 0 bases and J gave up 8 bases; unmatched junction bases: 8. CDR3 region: CASSLADSGGAITQYF. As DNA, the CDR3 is TGCGCCAGCAGCTTGGCCGATAGCGGGGGGGCCATTACGCAGTATTTT. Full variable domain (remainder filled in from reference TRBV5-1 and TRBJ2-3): KAGVTQTPRYLIKTRGQQVTLSCSPISGHRSVSWYQQTPGQGLQFLFEYFSETQRNKGNFPGRFSGRQFSNSRSEMNVSTLELGDSALYLCASSLADSGGAITQYFGPGTRLTVL.

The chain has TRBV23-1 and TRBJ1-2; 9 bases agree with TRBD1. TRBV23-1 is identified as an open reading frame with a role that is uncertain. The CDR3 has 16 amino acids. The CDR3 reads CAKPRGRTGDRYGYTF. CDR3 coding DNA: TGCGCAAAACCAAGAGGCAGGACAGGGGATCGCTATGGCTACACCTTC.

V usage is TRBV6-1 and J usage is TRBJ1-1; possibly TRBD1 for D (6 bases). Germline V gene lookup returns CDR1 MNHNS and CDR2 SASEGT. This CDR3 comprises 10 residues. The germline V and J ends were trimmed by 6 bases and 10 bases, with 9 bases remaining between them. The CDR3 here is CASRDSLAFF. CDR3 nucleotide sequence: TGTGCCAGCAGGGACAGCCTAGCTTTCTTT.

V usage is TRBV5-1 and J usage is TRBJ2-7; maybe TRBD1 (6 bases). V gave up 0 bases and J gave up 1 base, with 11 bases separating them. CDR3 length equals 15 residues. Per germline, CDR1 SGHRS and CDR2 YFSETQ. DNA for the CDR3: TGCGCCAGCAGCTTGGTGTCGCAGGGGTCCTACGAGCAGTACTTC. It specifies CASSLVSQGSYEQYF.

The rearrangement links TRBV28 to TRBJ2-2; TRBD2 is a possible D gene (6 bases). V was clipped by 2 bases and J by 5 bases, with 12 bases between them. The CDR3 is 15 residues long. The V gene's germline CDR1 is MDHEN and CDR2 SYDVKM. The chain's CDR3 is CASSLASGRTGELFF. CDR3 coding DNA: TGTGCCAGCAGTTTAGCGTCAGGGAGGACCGGGGAGCTGTTTTTT.

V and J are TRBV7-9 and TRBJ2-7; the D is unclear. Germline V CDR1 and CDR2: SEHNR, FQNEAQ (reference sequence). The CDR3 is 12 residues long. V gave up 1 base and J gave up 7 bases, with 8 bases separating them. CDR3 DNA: TGTGCCAGCAGCTTAGGTTGGGGAGAGCAGTACGTC. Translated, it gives CASSLGWGEQYV.

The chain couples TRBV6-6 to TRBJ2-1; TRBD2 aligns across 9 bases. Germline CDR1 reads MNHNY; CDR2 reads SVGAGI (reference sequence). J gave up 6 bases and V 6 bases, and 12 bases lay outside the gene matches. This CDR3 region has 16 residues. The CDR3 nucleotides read TGTGCCAGCAGCTCAGTGGATCGCGGGGGGGCCAATGAGCAGTTCTTC. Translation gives CASSSVDRGGANEQFF.

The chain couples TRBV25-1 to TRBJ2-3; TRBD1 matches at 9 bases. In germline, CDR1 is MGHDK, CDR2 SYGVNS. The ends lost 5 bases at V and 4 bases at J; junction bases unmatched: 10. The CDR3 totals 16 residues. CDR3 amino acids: CASSQLGTGLADTQYF. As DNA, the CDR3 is TGTGCCAGCAGTCAGCTCGGGACAGGGTTGGCAGATACGCAGTATTTT.

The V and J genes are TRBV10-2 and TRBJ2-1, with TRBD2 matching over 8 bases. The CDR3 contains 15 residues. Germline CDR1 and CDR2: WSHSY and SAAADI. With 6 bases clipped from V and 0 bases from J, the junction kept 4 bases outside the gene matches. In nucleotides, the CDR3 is TGCGCCAGCAGGGTAGCGGGAACCTCCTACAATGAGCAGTTCTTC. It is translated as CASRVAGTSYNEQFF.

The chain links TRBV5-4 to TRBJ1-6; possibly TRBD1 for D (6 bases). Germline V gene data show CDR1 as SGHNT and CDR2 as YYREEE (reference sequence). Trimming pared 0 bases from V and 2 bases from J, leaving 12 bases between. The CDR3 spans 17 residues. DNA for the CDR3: TGTGCCAGCAGCTTGGAGGCAGGGGTGGCCTATAATTCACCCCTCCACTTT. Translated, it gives CASSLEAGVAYNSPLHF.

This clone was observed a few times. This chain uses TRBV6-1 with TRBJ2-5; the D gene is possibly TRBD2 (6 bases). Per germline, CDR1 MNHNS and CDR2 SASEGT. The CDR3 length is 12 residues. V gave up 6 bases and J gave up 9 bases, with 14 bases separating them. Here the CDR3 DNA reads TGTGCCAGCAGCAAGATGGGGGAGGCCCAGTACTTC. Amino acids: CASSKMGEAQYF.

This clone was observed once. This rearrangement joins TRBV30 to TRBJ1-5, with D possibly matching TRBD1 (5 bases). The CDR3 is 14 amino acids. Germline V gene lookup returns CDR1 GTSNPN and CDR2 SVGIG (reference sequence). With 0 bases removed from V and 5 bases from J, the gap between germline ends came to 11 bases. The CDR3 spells CAWSVRGGHQPQHF. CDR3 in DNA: TGTGCCTGGAGTGTTAGGGGAGGGCATCAGCCCCAGCATTTT.

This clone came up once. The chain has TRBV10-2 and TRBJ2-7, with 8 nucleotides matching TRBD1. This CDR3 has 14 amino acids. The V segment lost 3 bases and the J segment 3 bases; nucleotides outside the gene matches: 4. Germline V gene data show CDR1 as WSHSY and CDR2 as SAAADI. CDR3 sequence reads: CASSEYTGGYEQYV. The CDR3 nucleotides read TGCGCCAGCAGTGAATACACAGGGGGCTACGAGCAGTACGTC.

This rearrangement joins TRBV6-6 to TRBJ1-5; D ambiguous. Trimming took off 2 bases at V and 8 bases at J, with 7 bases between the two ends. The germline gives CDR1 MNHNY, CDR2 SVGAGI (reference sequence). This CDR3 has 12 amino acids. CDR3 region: CASSYPEEPQHF. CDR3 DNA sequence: TGTGCCAGCAGTTACCCTGAGGAGCCCCAGCATTTT.

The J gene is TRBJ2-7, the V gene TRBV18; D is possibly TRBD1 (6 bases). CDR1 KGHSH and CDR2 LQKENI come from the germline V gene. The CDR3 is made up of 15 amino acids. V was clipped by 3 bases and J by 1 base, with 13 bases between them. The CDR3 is CASSPSRDTSYEQYF. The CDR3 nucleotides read TGTGCCAGCTCACCCTCCCGGGACACGTCCTACGAGCAGTACTTC.

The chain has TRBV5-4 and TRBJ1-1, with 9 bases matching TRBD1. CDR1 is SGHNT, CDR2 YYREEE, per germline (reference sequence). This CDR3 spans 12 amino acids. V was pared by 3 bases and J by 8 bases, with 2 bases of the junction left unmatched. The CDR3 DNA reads TGTGCCAGCAGCTGGACAGGGGAAGAAGCTTTCTTT. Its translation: CASSWTGEEAFF.

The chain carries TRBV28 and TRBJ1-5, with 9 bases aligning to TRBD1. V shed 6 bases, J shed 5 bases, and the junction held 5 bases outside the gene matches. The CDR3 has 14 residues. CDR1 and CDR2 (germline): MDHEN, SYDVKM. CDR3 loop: CASRAGQGYQPQHF. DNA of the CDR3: TGTGCCAGCAGGGCCGGACAGGGGTATCAGCCCCAGCATTTT.

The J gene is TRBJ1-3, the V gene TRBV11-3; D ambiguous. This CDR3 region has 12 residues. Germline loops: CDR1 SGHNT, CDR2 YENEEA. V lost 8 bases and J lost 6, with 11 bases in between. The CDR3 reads CASQLTENTIYF. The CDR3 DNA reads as TGTGCCAGCCAGTTAACAGAAAACACCATATATTTT.

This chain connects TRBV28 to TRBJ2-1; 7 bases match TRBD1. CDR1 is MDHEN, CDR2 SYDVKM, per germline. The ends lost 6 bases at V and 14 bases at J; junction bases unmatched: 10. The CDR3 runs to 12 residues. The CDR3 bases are TGTGCCAGCAGGACCGGGACAGCGCCTAAGTTCTTC. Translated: CASRTGTAPKFF.

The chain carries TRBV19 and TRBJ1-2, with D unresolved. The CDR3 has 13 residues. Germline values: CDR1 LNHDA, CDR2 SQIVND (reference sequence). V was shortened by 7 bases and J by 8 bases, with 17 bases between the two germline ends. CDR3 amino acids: CASKVGGSWGYTF. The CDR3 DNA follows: TGTGCCAGTAAAGTAGGAGGATCGTGGGGCTACACCTTC. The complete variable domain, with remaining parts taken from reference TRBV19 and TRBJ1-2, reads DGGITQSPKYLFRKEGQNVTLSCEQNLNHDAMYWYRQDPGQGLRLIYYSQIVNDFQKGDIAEGYSVSREKKESFPLTVTSAQKNPTAFYLCASKVGGSWGYTFGSGTRLTVV.

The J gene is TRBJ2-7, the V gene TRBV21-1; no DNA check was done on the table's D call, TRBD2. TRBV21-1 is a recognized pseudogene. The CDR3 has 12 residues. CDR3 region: CASSVDFYEQYV. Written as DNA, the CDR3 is TGTGCCAGCAGCGTGGACTTCTACGAGCAGTACGTC.

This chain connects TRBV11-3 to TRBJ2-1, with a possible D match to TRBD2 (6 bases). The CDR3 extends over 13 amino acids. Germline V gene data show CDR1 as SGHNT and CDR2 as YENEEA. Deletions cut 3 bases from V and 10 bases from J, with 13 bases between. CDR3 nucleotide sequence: TGTGCCAGCAGCTTTAACCCCGCGGGAGAGCAGTTCTTC. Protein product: CASSFNPAGEQFF. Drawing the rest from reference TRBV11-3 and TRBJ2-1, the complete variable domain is EAGVVQSPRYKIIEKKQPVAFWCNPISGHNTLYWYLQNLGQGPELLIRYENEEAVDDSQLPKDRFSAERLKGVDSTLKIQPAELGDSAVYLCASSFNPAGEQFFGPGTRLTVL.

The CDR3: CASSAPVAGTAYNEQFF. The CDR3 DNA follows: TGTGCCAGCAGTGCCCCCGTAGCTGGGACAGCATACAATGAGCAGTTCTTC. V and J are TRBV6-1 and TRBJ2-1, with TRBD1 matching over 7 bases. Germline V gene lookup returns CDR1 MNHNS and CDR2 SASEGT. The CDR3 spans 17 residues. J gave up 4 bases and V 4 bases, and 13 bases lay outside the gene matches.

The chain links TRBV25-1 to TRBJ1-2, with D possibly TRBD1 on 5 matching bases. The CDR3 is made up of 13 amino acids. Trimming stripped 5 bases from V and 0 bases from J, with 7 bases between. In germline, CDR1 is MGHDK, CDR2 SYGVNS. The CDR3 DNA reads TGTGCCAGCAGTCCCAGGGCTAACTATGGCTACACCTTC. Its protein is CASSPRANYGYTF.